A single sample is the source of the 24 T cell receptor beta chains below, sequenced in a study of T cell clonality in common variable immunodeficiency. Clones were sequenced by immunoSEQ multiplex PCR, and TCRdb holds only the in-frame ones, with some missing. This sample carries 40,000 or so clones, none of them present only once. Source material: peripheral blood mononuclear cells. The receptors come from a person aged 18-70 years in good health.

This clone has a count of ten or more. The read terminates 3 residues ahead of where the CDR3 ends, so the germline J gene completes it. The chain couples TRBV12-3 or TRBV12-4 to TRBJ1-2; 7 bases fit TRBD1. The V gene end was trimmed by 4 bases and the J gene end by 7 bases; junction bases not matched to a gene: 18. CDR3 length: 17 residues. The CDR3 sequence is CASSSGSEGARYSGYTF. CDR3 DNA, as far as it was read: TGTGCCAGCAGTTCTGGCTCCGAGGGGGCGCGATATAGTGGC.

This clone was counted many times. The sequenced part of the CDR3 DNA is TGTGCCAGCAGTTACGATCGGGTCCGAGGCTACGAG. This sequence encodes CASSYDRVRGYE. The CDR3 reads in full as CASSYDRVRGYEQYF. This rearrangement joins TRBV5-4 to TRBJ2-7; D ambiguous. Read coverage stops 3 residues before the CDR3 terminus; the germline J gene supplies the remainder. The CDR3 covers 15 residues. Deletions cut 5 bases from V and 3 bases from J, with 18 bases between. Germline-derived CDR1 and CDR2 are SGHNT and YYREEE (reference sequence).

This clone has a count of ten or more. Coverage ceases 3 residues before the CDR3 finishes, and the germline J gene fills in the end. The chain is built from TRBV19 and TRBJ2-1; 13 nucleotides align to TRBD2. J was trimmed by 7 bases and V by 0 bases; bases with no gene match: 6. The CDR3 contains 17 residues. Germline V gives CDR1 LNHDA, CDR2 SQIVND (reference sequence). Partial CDR3 DNA: TGTGCCAGTAGTATAGATCTACTAGCGGGGGGGCAAAATGAG. As protein: CASSIDLLAGGQNE. From start to end, the CDR3 is CASSIDLLAGGQNEQFF.

There are many counts of this clone. The read terminates 3 residues ahead of where the CDR3 ends, so the germline J gene completes it. V usage is TRBV12-3 or TRBV12-4 and J usage is TRBJ1-5; 7 positions match TRBD1. V shed 1 base and J 2 bases; nucleotides not matched to a gene: 11. CDR3 length equals 18 residues. The part of the CDR3 DNA that was read is TGTGCCAGCAGTTTAGGCAGGGGGTCCGCGGGTGGCAATCAGCCC. Amino acid sequence: CASSLGRGSAGGNQP. From start to end, the CDR3 is CASSLGRGSAGGNQPQHF.

This clone was picked up many times. The CDR3 extends 3 residues past the end of the read, so its final part is completed from the germline J gene. The chain has TRBV19 and TRBJ2-7, with 9 nucleotides matching TRBD1. There are 14 residues in the CDR3. With 5 bases clipped from V and 4 bases from J, the junction kept 6 bases outside the gene matches. Germline V gene sequence: CDR1 LNHDA, CDR2 SQIVND (reference sequence). The sequenced part of the CDR3 DNA is TGTGCCAGTAGTGCCCGGGACAGGGTTTACGAG. Its translation: CASSARDRVYE. The whole CDR3 region reads CASSARDRVYEQYF.

This clone came up a few times. The CDR3 end is not reached by the read, which stops 3 residues before it; the germline J gene fills it in. The chain is built from TRBV18 and TRBJ2-3; 9 bases match TRBD1. Germline CDR1 and CDR2: KGHSH and LQKENI. CDR3 length: 17 residues. The CDR3 reads CASSPSGQGLSQEAQYF. The sequenced CDR3 bases are TGTGCCAGCTCACCAAGTGGACAGGGGTTATCCCAAGAGGCG. The whole variable domain, remainder taken from reference TRBV18 and TRBJ2-3, is NAGVMQNPRHLVRRRGQEARLRCSPMKGHSHVYWYRQLPEEGLKFMVYLQKENIIDESGMPKERFSAEFPKEGPSILRIQQVVRGDSAAYFCASSPSGQGLSQEAQYFGPGTRLTVL.

There are many counts of this clone. The CDR3 goes on 3 residues after the read ends, and that part is filled in from the germline J gene. This chain joins TRBV19 and TRBJ1-1; 8 nucleotides agree with TRBD1. The CDR3 spans 14 residues. Germline V CDR1 and CDR2: LNHDA, SQIVND (reference sequence). With 6 bases clipped from V and 6 bases from J, the junction kept 9 bases outside the gene matches. CDR3 DNA, as far as it was read: TGTGCCAGTAGAACCGACAGGGGTACGCCTGAA. Translated, it gives CASRTDRGTPE. The entire CDR3 reads CASRTDRGTPEAFF.

A note on this clone: The sequence runs out 3 residues before the end of the CDR3; the remainder is reconstructed from the germline J gene. V is TRBV11-2 and J is TRBJ2-1; the match to TRBD2 covers 7 bases. The junction had 6 bases not matched to a gene; V was cut back by 4 bases and J by 3 bases. Germline CDR1 reads SGHAT; CDR2 reads FQNNGV. This CDR3 is 15 amino acids long. The CDR3 DNA, read in part, is TGTGCCAGCAGCTGGAGAACTAGCGTCTACAATGAG. Translation gives CASSWRTSVYNE. The CDR3 in its entirety is CASSWRTSVYNEQFF.

In its sample, this clone was seen many times. The CDR3 end is not reached by the read, which stops 3 residues before it; the germline J gene fills it in. The rearrangement links TRBV12-3 or TRBV12-4 to TRBJ2-7, with TRBD1 identical over 11 bases. The CDR3 runs to 15 residues. Unmatched junction bases numbered 10, after V lost 6 bases and J lost 6 bases. CDR3 DNA (partial): TGTGCCAGCAGCGGACAGGGGGCTCTTACCCGCGAG. As protein: CASSGQGALTRE. The complete CDR3 sequence is CASSGQGALTREQYF.

This clone showed up just a few times. Other nucleotide sequences from this sample produce the same CDR3. CDR3 region: CASSLAGPYNSPLHF. The covered CDR3 bases are TGTGCCAGCAGCCTCGCGGGGCCCTATAATTCACCC. V is TRBV11-2 and J is TRBJ1-6; the D gene is possibly TRBD1 (5 bases). The read gets to within 3 residues of the CDR3 end, and the germline J gene fills in the rest. V lost 5 bases to trimming and J lost 2 bases, with 10 bases between them. The CDR3 has 15 residues. Looked up from germline, CDR1 is SGHAT and CDR2 is FQNNGV.

This clone was counted ten times or more. The CDR3 goes on 3 residues after the read ends, and that part is filled in from the germline J gene. The chain uses TRBV7-9 and TRBJ1-1; 8 nucleotides align to TRBD1. The germline V gene has CDR1 SEHNR and CDR2 FQNEAQ (reference sequence). The CDR3 length is 15 residues. The V segment lost 0 bases and the J segment 5 bases; nucleotides outside the gene matches: 5. The CDR3 region is CASSLAGQGGTEAFF. CDR3 DNA (partial): TGTGCCAGCAGCTTAGCCGGACAGGGAGGGACTGAA.

This clone was observed a handful of times. The read is 3 residues too short to cover the CDR3 end, so that end is filled in from the germline J gene. The chain links TRBV13 to TRBJ2-7, with D possibly being TRBD2 (5 bases). Per germline, CDR1 PRHDT and CDR2 FYEKMQ (reference sequence). This CDR3 spans 14 amino acids. Trimming stripped 2 bases from V and 0 bases from J, with 8 bases between. CDR3 DNA, as far as it was read: TGTGCCAGCAGCTTAAAGCGGAGCTCCTACGAG. It specifies CASSLKRSSYE. The whole CDR3 protein is CASSLKRSSYEQYF.

This clone has at least ten counts. The read ends 3 residues shy of where the CDR3 ends; the end is completed using the germline J gene. The chain couples TRBV19 to TRBJ1-2; 8 bases are shared with TRBD1. The CDR3 spans 14 residues. The ends lost 6 bases at V and 3 bases at J; junction bases unmatched: 6. Germline lookup yields CDR1 LNHDA and CDR2 SQIVND (reference sequence). The CDR3 is CASSPTGEDYGYTF. The DNA read from the CDR3 is TGTGCCAGTAGCCCGACAGGGGAAGACTATGGC.

In this sample, this clone turned up a few times. A junction boundary mismatches the germline segment, possibly from a read error. Read sequence stops 3 residues before the CDR3 end, and the germline J gene provides the missing end. The chain combines TRBV7-9 with TRBJ2-1; no clear D gene. This CDR3 is built from 13 residues. CDR1 is SEHNR, CDR2 FQNEAQ, per germline (reference sequence). The sequenced part of the CDR3 DNA is TGTTCCAGCAGCTTTCCGGCCTACAATGAG. Translated, it gives CSSSFPAYNE. The full CDR3 sequence reads CSSSFPAYNEQFF.

This clone occurred many times. The read comes to an end 3 residues before the CDR3 does, leaving the germline J gene to fill in the end. This chain uses TRBV5-1 with TRBJ1-1, with 7 bases lining up with TRBD1. The CDR3 totals 14 residues. The J segment lost 3 bases and the V segment lost 4 bases, leaving 6 bases of the junction unmatched. CDR1 and CDR2 from the germline V gene are SGHRS and YFSETQ. CDR3 DNA (partial): TGCGCCAGCAGCCGACAGGGAGGGGACACTGAA. Translating gives CASSRQGGDTE. From start to end, the CDR3 is CASSRQGGDTEAFF.

There are many counts of this clone. The sequenced fragment ends 3 residues before the CDR3 boundary, so the rest is inferred from the germline J gene. This sequence joins TRBV18 and TRBJ1-2; maybe TRBD1 (6 bases). Germline V gene lookup returns CDR1 KGHSH and CDR2 LQKENI. This CDR3 is 13 amino acids long. V lost 5 bases to trimming and J lost 4 bases, with 11 bases between them. Incomplete CDR3 DNA: TGTGCCAGCTCATCCAGGGGCCTCTATGGC. This encodes CASSSRGLYG. The entire CDR3 reads CASSSRGLYGYTF.

This clone was seen a handful of times. The CDR3 DNA, read in part, is TGTGCCAGCAGCTTAGGAACAGGGGCAAACATC. Translating gives CASSLGTGANI. The full CDR3 protein is CASSLGTGANIYTF. The chain joins TRBV7-6 to TRBJ1-2; the match to TRBD1 covers 7 bases. Read sequence stops 3 residues before the CDR3 end, and the germline J gene provides the missing end. The CDR3 has 14 amino acids. In germline, CDR1 is SGHVS, CDR2 FNYEAQ.

The sample holds many counts of this clone. The read falls 3 residues short of the CDR3 end, and the missing part is taken from the germline J gene. The chain uses TRBV20-1 and TRBJ2-1, with 10 bases lining up with TRBD2. After removal of 2 bases from V and 8 bases from J, the junction contained 12 bases not matched to a gene. The CDR3 is 16 amino acids. Per the germline V gene, CDR1 is DFQATT and CDR2 is SNEGSKA (reference sequence). Partial CDR3 DNA: TGCAGTGCTAGACCTGGGACTAGCGTTTTAATGCATGAG. As protein: CSARPGTSVLMHE. The full CDR3 reads CSARPGTSVLMHEQFF.

This clone has a count of ten or more. The CDR3 end falls 3 residues outside the read, so it is completed with the germline J gene. The rearrangement uses TRBV19 and TRBJ2-7; weak D call: TRBD2 (6 bases). The V end was cut by 7 bases, the J end by 3 bases, with 13 bases between. The CDR3 is 13 amino acids. Germline V CDR1 and CDR2: LNHDA, SQIVND (reference sequence). CDR3 protein: CASNPSVNYEQYF. Partial CDR3 DNA: TGTGCCAGTAACCCTAGCGTAAACTACGAG.

This clone was picked up many times. The sequence runs out 3 residues before the end of the CDR3; the remainder is reconstructed from the germline J gene. This chain links TRBV30 with TRBJ1-4; D unresolved. Germline V CDR1 and CDR2: GTSNPN, SVGIG (reference sequence). The CDR3 sequence is 15 residues long. Trimming stripped 2 bases from V and 0 bases from J, with 10 bases between. CDR3 loop: CAWSMQSATNEKLFF. The CDR3 bases that were read are TGTGCCTGGAGTATGCAGAGTGCAACTAATGAAAAA. The full variable domain, rest sourced from reference TRBV30 and TRBJ1-4, is SQTIHQWPATLVQPVGSPLSLECTVEGTSNPNLYWYRQAAGRGLQLLFYSVGIGQISSEVPQNLSASRPQDRQFILSSKKLLLSDSGFYLCAWSMQSATNEKLFFGSGTQLSVL.

This clone was seen a few times. The CDR3 loop reads CASSFLLGADTQYF. The covered CDR3 bases are TGCGCCAGCAGCTTCTTGCTCGGGGCAGATACG. V is TRBV5-1 and J is TRBJ2-3, with D possibly being TRBD2 (5 bases). The read falls 3 residues short of the CDR3 end, and the missing part is taken from the germline J gene. The CDR3 totals 14 residues. Trimming shortened V by 2 bases and J by 4 bases, and 11 bases separated the two germline ends. Germline loops: CDR1 SGHRS, CDR2 YFSETQ.

This clone was seen ten or more times. The CDR3 goes on 3 residues after the read ends, and that part is filled in from the germline J gene. V usage is TRBV18 and J usage is TRBJ2-5; 8 nucleotides match TRBD2. Germline V lookup: CDR1 KGHSH, CDR2 LQKENI. The CDR3 length is 15 residues. J was trimmed by 4 bases and V by 3 bases; bases with no gene match: 7. The DNA read from the CDR3 is TGTGCCAGCTCACCGGTCAGCGGGGGTGGAGAGACC. Translated: CASSPVSGGGET. The CDR3 in its entirety is CASSPVSGGGETQYF.

In regard to this clone: The read ends 3 residues early relative to the CDR3; the germline J gene fills the gap. The chain links TRBV11-2 to TRBJ2-7; no reliable D call. With 5 bases removed from V and 0 bases from J, the gap between germline ends came to 14 bases. The CDR3 is 15 residues long. Germline values: CDR1 SGHAT, CDR2 FQNNGV. The CDR3 is CASSLHTDSSYEQYF. The sequenced CDR3 bases are TGTGCCAGCAGCCTTCATACCGATAGCTCCTACGAG.

Points on this clone: The missing CDR3 end, 3 residues past where the read stops, is filled in from the germline J gene. The chain recombines TRBV7-6 with TRBJ1-5, with D possibly matching TRBD1 (5 bases). The V and J ends lost 1 base and 4 bases respectively, with 8 bases between them. The CDR3 contains 14 residues. The V gene's germline CDR1 is SGHVS and CDR2 FNYEAQ. CDR3 DNA, as far as it was read: TGTGCCAGCAGCTTAGTGTCAGGGAATCAGCCC. Amino acids: CASSLVSGNQP. The whole CDR3 protein reads CASSLVSGNQPQHF.